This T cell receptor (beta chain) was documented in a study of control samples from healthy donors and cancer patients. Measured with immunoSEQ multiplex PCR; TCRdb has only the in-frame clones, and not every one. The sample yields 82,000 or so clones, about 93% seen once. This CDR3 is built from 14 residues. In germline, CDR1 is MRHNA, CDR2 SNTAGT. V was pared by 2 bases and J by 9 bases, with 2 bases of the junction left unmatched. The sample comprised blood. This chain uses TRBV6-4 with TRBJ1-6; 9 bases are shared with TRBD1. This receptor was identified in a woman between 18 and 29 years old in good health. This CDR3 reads CASSDGQGSSPLHF. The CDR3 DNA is TGTGCCAGCAGTGACGGACAGGGGAGTTCACCCCTCCACTTT.